What follows are 21 T cell receptor beta chains derived from one specimen sequenced in a study of T cell responses to AZD1222 COVID-19 vaccine. Generated by immunoSEQ multiplex PCR, the TCRdb table keeps only in-frame clones and is missing some. The table has roughly 140,000 clones, roughly nine tenths seen once. The material sequenced was peripheral blood, taken after recovery from COVID-19. These receptors originate from an adult who had recovered from COVID-19.

This sequence joins TRBV7-6 and TRBJ1-6, with D uncertain. Germline values: CDR1 SGHVS, CDR2 FNYEAQ. This CDR3 region has 15 residues. V was pared by 4 bases and J by 7 bases, with 14 bases between. CDR3 nucleotide sequence: TGTGCCAGCAGCTCCACAGAGGGTTACAATTCACCCCTCCACTTT. Its protein is CASSSTEGYNSPLHF.

The chain recombines TRBV3-1 (or the pseudogene TRBV3-2) with TRBJ2-5, with D perhaps matching TRBD1 or TRBD2 (7 bases each). The V gene's germline CDR1 is LGHDT and CDR2 YNNKEL (reference sequence). Trimming left V 4 bases short and J 4 bases short, with 19 bases between. The CDR3 runs 16 residues. The CDR3 region is CASSLAQGGARETQYF. CDR3 DNA sequence: TGTGCCAGCAGCCTGGCCCAGGGGGGGGCGAGAGAGACCCAGTACTTC.

The chain carries TRBV27 and TRBJ1-2; no clear D. V was clipped by 2 bases and J by 4 bases, with 8 bases between them. The CDR3 is 13 amino acids. CDR1 and CDR2 from the germline V gene are MNHEY and SMNVEV (reference sequence). The CDR3 DNA reads TGTGCCAGCAGTTTAGCGGGAACCTATGGCTACACCTTC. This gives the protein CASSLAGTYGYTF.

The chain recombines TRBV3-1 (or the pseudogene TRBV3-2) with TRBJ2-1; 11 bases map to TRBD2. The CDR3 extends over 16 amino acids. The V and J ends lost 2 bases and 10 bases, in that order; junction bases with no gene match: 10. The germline CDR1 and CDR2 sequences are LGHDT and YNNKEL (reference sequence). This CDR3 reads CASSQLGTSGRREQFF. CDR3 nucleotides: TGTGCCAGCAGCCAATTGGGGACTAGCGGCCGGAGGGAGCAGTTCTTC.

The genes are TRBV28 and TRBJ2-3; D might be TRBD2 (5 bases). V was cut by 6 bases and J by 6 bases, with 13 bases left in between. The CDR3 has 13 amino acids. CDR1 MDHEN and CDR2 SYDVKM come from the germline V gene. The CDR3 reads CASSLSGSDTQYF. CDR3 DNA sequence: TGTGCCAGCAGCCTATCGGGGTCTGATACGCAGTATTTT.

V is TRBV4-3 and J is TRBJ2-7; 7 bases map to TRBD1. Germline V gene sequence: CDR1 LGHNA, CDR2 YSLEER. J was trimmed by 5 bases and V by 0 bases; bases with no gene match: 7. The CDR3 contains 15 residues. CDR3 loop: CASSQDLGTADEQYF. The CDR3 bases are TGCGCCAGCAGCCAAGATCTGGGGACAGCGGACGAGCAGTACTTC.

This chain connects TRBV5-1 to TRBJ2-1; unclear D gene. The CDR3 is 14 amino acids. Trimming took off 0 bases at V and 9 bases at J, with 13 bases between the two ends. The germline V gene has CDR1 SGHRS and CDR2 YFSETQ. The CDR3 DNA reads TGCGCCAGCAGCTTGGAGGGTCGGTTGGGTGAGCAGTTCTTC. Translation gives CASSLEGRLGEQFF.

The chain combines TRBV9 with TRBJ2-3; D is perhaps TRBD2 (6 bases). The CDR3 totals 15 residues. The V end lost 0 bases, the J end lost 3 bases, and 11 bases lay between the germline ends. The V gene's germline CDR1 is SGDLS and CDR2 YYNGEE. The CDR3 loop is CASSVDGGVTDTQYF. The CDR3 DNA reads as TGTGCCAGCAGCGTAGACGGCGGGGTGACAGATACGCAGTATTTT.

J is TRBJ1-1 and V is TRBV7-9; possibly TRBD1 for D (5 bases). The CDR3 is made up of 14 amino acids. The V gene's germline CDR1 is SEHNR and CDR2 FQNEAQ (reference sequence). The V and J ends lost 4 bases and 1 base respectively, with 10 bases between them. CDR3 sequence (DNA): TGTGCCAGCAGCTCGGGGGGTAAGAACACTGAAGCTTTCTTT. Encoded protein: CASSSGGKNTEAFF.

The chain has TRBV29-1 and TRBJ1-3, with no clear D. Trimming removed 4 bases at V and 3 bases at J, with 7 bases between. The CDR3 runs to 12 residues. Germline-derived CDR1 and CDR2 are SQVTM and ANQGSEA. This CDR3 is CSVVLNGNTIYF. Here the CDR3 DNA reads TGCAGCGTTGTTTTGAATGGAAACACCATATATTTT.

The chain couples TRBV7-2 to TRBJ1-2; D gene unclear. The CDR3 length is 14 residues. V was cut by 3 bases and J by 2 bases, with 10 bases left in between. Germline lookup yields CDR1 SGHTA and CDR2 FQGNSA. The CDR3 bases are TGTGCCAGCAGCTTGATTGGATCCAACTATGGCTACACCTTC. Its protein product is CASSLIGSNYGYTF. The whole variable domain, remainder taken from reference TRBV7-2 and TRBJ1-2, is GAGVSQSPSNKVTEKGKDVELRCDPISGHTALYWYRQSLGQGLEFLIYFQGNSAPDKSGLPSDRFSAERTGGSVSTLTIQRTQQEDSAVYLCASSLIGSNYGYTFGSGTRLTVV.

J is TRBJ1-4 and V is TRBV28; perhaps TRBD1 as D (5 bases). This CDR3 region has 13 residues. The germline V gene encodes CDR1 MDHEN and CDR2 SYDVKM. Trimming removed 10 bases from V and 2 bases from J, with 11 bases in between. DNA for the CDR3: TGTGCCATCACGGGACTGACTAATGAAAAACTGTTTTTT. Protein: CAITGLTNEKLFF.

This chain joins TRBV7-2 and TRBJ1-1, with TRBD1 as a possible D gene (5 bases). The CDR3 is 14 amino acids. V lost 1 base and J 1 base, leaving 7 bases between the germline ends. CDR1 and CDR2 (germline): SGHTA, FQGNSA. CDR3 sequence (DNA): TGTGCCAGCAGCTTAGGCGGGGGGAACACTGAAGCTTTCTTT. It specifies CASSLGGGNTEAFF.

V and J are TRBV6-5 and TRBJ1-4; weak D call: TRBD1 (5 bases). This CDR3 is 14 amino acids long. The ends were cut back, 1 base at V and 8 bases at J, with 11 bases in the middle. From germline, CDR1 is MNHEY and CDR2 SVGAGI. The CDR3 bases are TGTGCCAGCAGTTACTGGGACGGAGGGGAAAAACTGTTTTTT. This encodes CASSYWDGGEKLFF.

The genes are TRBV19 and TRBJ1-3; D not certain. The CDR3 loop spans 15 amino acids. Germline loops: CDR1 LNHDA, CDR2 SQIVND (reference sequence). V gave up 7 bases and J gave up 1 base, with 14 bases separating them. The CDR3 bases are TGTGCCAGTACTCCCGGAGGGAGTTCTGGAAACACCATATATTTT. Its translation is CASTPGGSSGNTIYF.

To note about this clone: The DNA is left out, because the CDR3 cannot be placed on it with certainty; the CDR3 is given as TCRdb lists it. The chain employs TRBV28 and TRBJ1-2. The CDR3 is 13 amino acids in total, end residues counted. Germline loops: CDR1 MDHEN, CDR2 SYDVKM. CDR3 region: CASSFGPGYGYTF.

The DNA for the CDR3 is TGTGCCAGCAGTTCTTTTCTTAATGAAAAACTGTTTTTT. It encodes CASSSFLNEKLFF. The V call is TRBV12-3 or TRBV12-4, the J call TRBJ1-4; D remains ambiguous. The ends were cut back, 4 bases at V and 4 bases at J, with 7 bases in the middle. This CDR3 contains 13 residues.

The chain is built from TRBV20-1 and TRBJ2-1, with TRBD2 matching 8 bases. The CDR3 spans 15 residues. Germline V CDR1 and CDR2: DFQATT, SNEGSKA (reference sequence). The V and J ends lost 3 bases and 6 bases, in that order; junction bases with no gene match: 10. CDR3 DNA: TGCAGTGCTAGTTTGAATGGCGGGAGGTTCAATGAGCAGTTCTTC. This encodes CSASLNGGRFNEQFF.

The V call is TRBV27, the J call TRBJ1-2; D is possibly TRBD1 (5 bases). V was pared by 0 bases and J by 1 base, with 9 bases between. The CDR3 length is 15 residues. Per germline, CDR1 MNHEY and CDR2 SMNVEV (reference sequence). The CDR3 is CASSLSWGRNYGYTF. DNA of the CDR3: TGTGCCAGCAGTTTATCGTGGGGACGTAACTATGGCTACACCTTC.

This clone was seen just once. The J gene is TRBJ1-6, the V gene TRBV6-2 or TRBV6-3, with D unclear. V lost 0 bases and J 5 bases, leaving 14 bases between the germline ends. The CDR3 has 17 residues. Germline lookup yields CDR1 MNHEY and CDR2 SVGEGT. Here the CDR3 DNA reads TGTGCCAGCAGTTACTCGTCCGACGGTCGGAATAATTCACCCCTCCACTTT. It codes for CASSYSSDGRNNSPLHF.

The chain uses TRBV6-4 and TRBJ1-2; D gene ambiguous. This CDR3 contains 16 residues. The germline V gene has CDR1 MRHNA and CDR2 SNTAGT. V lost 0 bases, J lost 2 bases, and 13 bases lay in between. The CDR3 DNA follows: TGTGCCAGCAGTGACTCGCGAGGGTCGAGCAACTATGGCTACACCTTC. Protein product: CASSDSRGSSNYGYTF.